These 32 T cell receptor beta chains share one sample of origin, sequenced in a study of Tregs in tolerant kidney transplant recipients. TCRdb's copy holds only in-frame clones and misses some; the assay was immunoSEQ multiplex PCR. The data contain roughly 66,000 clones, roughly 92% of them singletons. The sample consisted of CD8+ T cells from blood, taken before the transplant. The receptor source for this set is a human donor who received a combined kidney and bone marrow transplant.

This clone has a single count. V and J are TRBV11-2 and TRBJ1-1, with D uncertain. Germline V gene sequence: CDR1 SGHAT, CDR2 FQNNGV. V was shortened by 0 bases and J by 2 bases, with 7 bases between the two germline ends. The CDR3 covers 14 residues. CDR3 sequence reads: CASSLDGGNTEAFF. Here the CDR3 DNA reads TGTGCCAGCAGCTTAGATGGAGGAAACACTGAAGCTTTCTTT.

The chain uses TRBV19 and TRBJ1-5, with TRBD1 as a possible D gene (6 bases). V was clipped by 1 base and J by 3 bases, with 10 bases between them. CDR3 length: 15 amino acids. Germline CDR1 LNHDA, CDR2 SQIVND (reference sequence). Written as DNA, the CDR3 is TGTGCCAGTAGTATAGCAGGGGCCATCAATCAGCCCCAGCATTTT. As protein: CASSIAGAINQPQHF.

J is TRBJ2-3 and V is TRBV9, with D possibly being TRBD2 (6 bases). The CDR3 is made up of 15 amino acids. The germline CDR1 and CDR2 sequences are SGDLS and YYNGEE. With 3 bases removed from V and 0 bases from J, the gap between germline ends came to 11 bases. CDR3 sequence (DNA): TGTGCCAGCAGCGCCGGCGGGGCCAGCACAGATACGCAGTATTTT. This sequence encodes CASSAGGASTDTQYF.

The J gene is TRBJ1-1, the V gene TRBV9; D remains unclear. The CDR3 contains 14 residues. The ends were cut back, 0 bases at V and 3 bases at J, with 9 bases in the middle. Germline V gene data show CDR1 as SGDLS and CDR2 as YYNGEE. The CDR3 sequence: CASSVVGSDTEAFF. The CDR3 bases are TGTGCCAGCAGCGTAGTGGGCTCGGACACTGAAGCTTTCTTT.

The CDR3 loop is CASSVGGVGNQPQHF. CDR3 sequence (DNA): TGTGCCAGCAGCGTAGGGGGGGTGGGCAATCAGCCCCAGCATTTT. J is TRBJ1-5 and V is TRBV9, with D possibly TRBD1 on 5 matching bases. Germline-derived CDR1 and CDR2 are SGDLS and YYNGEE. This CDR3 has 15 residues. Trimming left V 0 bases short and J 2 bases short, with 9 bases between.

The chain links TRBV5-6 to TRBJ2-1; no clear D gene. The length of the CDR3 is 13 residues. Germline lookup yields CDR1 SGHDT and CDR2 YYEEEE. The ends were cut back, 1 base at V and 9 bases at J, with 11 bases in the middle. CDR3 in DNA: TGTGCCAGCAGCTTGATCGGTGAGGTTGAGCAGTTCTTC. It codes for CASSLIGEVEQFF.

On this clone: The same CDR3 arises from other DNA sequences in this sample as well. The chain has TRBV9 and TRBJ1-2; 9 bases are a match to TRBD1. The CDR3 loop spans 14 amino acids. The germline V gene encodes CDR1 SGDLS and CDR2 YYNGEE. V trimming: 2 bases; J trimming: 6 bases; junction bases outside the gene matches: 5. CDR3 nucleotides: TGTGCCAGCAGCGTGTTGGGACAGGGAAATGGCTACACCTTC. Translated: CASSVLGQGNGYTF.

The CDR3 region is CSAQLYTF. CDR3 DNA: TGCAGTGCCCAACTCTACACCTTC. The chain recombines TRBV20-1 with TRBJ1-2; D unresolved. CDR1 and CDR2 from the germline V gene are DFQATT and SNEGSKA (reference sequence). Trimming left V 6 bases short and J 10 bases short, with 6 bases between. CDR3 length: 8 amino acids.

This clone has only one observation. The chain recombines TRBV30 with TRBJ2-7; 10 bases line up with TRBD1. There are 12 residues in the CDR3. Germline trimming cut 4 bases from V and 5 bases from J; bases unmatched to any gene: 2. The germline CDR1 and CDR2 sequences are GTSNPN and SVGIG (reference sequence). The CDR3 reads CAWKGTGDEQYF. The CDR3 region has the DNA TGTGCCTGGAAAGGGACAGGGGACGAGCAGTACTTC.

The chain has TRBV7-8 and TRBJ1-4; D might be TRBD1 (6 bases). In germline, CDR1 is SGHVS, CDR2 FQNEAQ. The CDR3 totals 15 residues. With 5 bases removed from V and 7 bases from J, the gap between germline ends came to 17 bases. In nucleotides, the CDR3 is TGTGCCAGCAGCCACCCACAGGGTAGGCGTGAAAAACTGTTTTTT. It translates to CASSHPQGRREKLFF.

J is TRBJ1-5 and V is TRBV19, with D uncertain. Germline CDR1 is LNHDA and CDR2 is SQIVND (reference sequence). Trimming cost V 3 bases and J 1 base, with 13 bases left between them. This CDR3 spans 16 amino acids. The chain's CDR3 is CASSISQDRSNQPQHF. The CDR3 nucleotides are TGTGCCAGTAGTATCTCCCAGGATAGGAGCAATCAGCCCCAGCATTTT.

The chain recombines TRBV5-6 with TRBJ2-7; 9 bases agree with TRBD1. Germline trimming cut 7 bases from V and 2 bases from J; bases unmatched to any gene: 16. The CDR3 loop spans 17 amino acids. From germline, CDR1 is SGHDT and CDR2 YYEEEE. The CDR3, as DNA: TGTGCCAGCGGAACCGGGACAGGGTTTATGCAGACCTACGAGCAGTACTTC. It translates to CASGTGTGFMQTYEQYF.

This clone came up a few times. The chain links TRBV6-1 to TRBJ2-7; TRBD2 agrees at 7 bases. From germline, CDR1 is MNHNS and CDR2 SASEGT. The CDR3 runs 15 residues. V shed 2 bases and J 2 bases; nucleotides not matched to a gene: 6. The CDR3 nucleotides are TGTGCCAGCAGTGAAAGCGGGACGGAAGCCTACGAGCAGTACTTC. Protein: CASSESGTEAYEQYF.

V gene TRBV30 combines with J gene TRBJ2-7; weak D call: TRBD1 (6 bases). Trimming took off 1 base at V and 5 bases at J, with 12 bases between the two ends. This CDR3 is built from 13 residues. Germline CDR1 reads GTSNPN; CDR2 reads SVGIG (reference sequence). The CDR3 DNA follows: TGTGCCTGGAGTGACAGGGTCGGAGACGAGCAGTACTTC. This sequence encodes CAWSDRVGDEQYF.

The chain joins TRBV6-5 to TRBJ2-2, with 8 positions matching TRBD1. V lost 3 bases to trimming and J lost 6 bases; unmatched junction nucleotides: 6. Germline V gives CDR1 MNHEY, CDR2 SVGAGI. This CDR3 region has 15 residues. DNA for the CDR3: TGTGCCAGCAGTTATAGGACAGGGAGGCCCGGGGAGCTGTTTTTT. This sequence encodes CASSYRTGRPGELFF.

This chain connects TRBV4-1 to TRBJ2-7; D is possibly TRBD1 (6 bases). The V and J ends lost 1 base and 4 bases respectively, with 11 bases between them. Germline V gene data show CDR1 as MGHRA and CDR2 as YSYEKL. This CDR3 region has 14 residues. Written as DNA, the CDR3 is TGCGCCAGCAGCCAAGGTGGCAGGGGTTACGAGCAGTACTTC. Its protein is CASSQGGRGYEQYF.

V and J are TRBV19 and TRBJ2-7, with a possible D match to TRBD2 (6 bases). CDR3 length equals 15 residues. Looked up from germline, CDR1 is LNHDA and CDR2 is SQIVND (reference sequence). The germline V and J ends were trimmed by 4 bases and 3 bases, with 16 bases remaining between them. The CDR3 here is CASSNPRDFNYEQYF. The CDR3, as DNA: TGTGCCAGTAGTAACCCCCGGGACTTTAACTACGAGCAGTACTTC.

The rearrangement uses TRBV7-9 and TRBJ2-7, with D possibly matching TRBD2 (5 bases). CDR3 length: 13 amino acids. Trimming pared 4 bases from V and 1 base from J, leaving 8 bases between. Germline assignment: CDR1 SEHNR and CDR2 FQNEAQ (reference sequence). The CDR3 DNA is TGTGCCAGCAGCTACCCGGGGTCCTACGAGCAGTACTTC. Its protein product is CASSYPGSYEQYF.

The V gene is TRBV2, the J gene TRBJ2-1, with TRBD2 identical over 12 bases. Germline CDR1 SNHLY, CDR2 FYNNEI. This CDR3 contains 14 residues. Losses at the gene ends were 5 bases for V and 6 bases for J; bases not matched to a gene: 2. In DNA, the CDR3 is TGTGCCAGCAGTAAGACTAGCGGGAGCAATGAGCAGTTCTTC. Amino acids: CASSKTSGSNEQFF.

The V gene is TRBV29-1, the J gene TRBJ2-1; D is unclear. The CDR3 spans 15 residues. The V and J ends lost 0 bases and 2 bases respectively, with 11 bases between them. The germline V gene encodes CDR1 SQVTM and CDR2 ANQGSEA. CDR3 amino acids: CSVEESAGTYNEQFF. CDR3 DNA: TGCAGCGTTGAAGAAAGTGCAGGCACCTACAATGAGCAGTTCTTC.

The chain combines TRBV5-6 with TRBJ2-7; 7 bases are shared with TRBD1. V trimming: 7 bases; J trimming: 3 bases; junction bases outside the gene matches: 7. Germline values: CDR1 SGHDT, CDR2 YYEEEE. CDR3 length: 13 residues. The CDR3 DNA reads as TGTGCCAGCCGGCTCCGGGACAGCTACGAGCAGTACTTC. This sequence encodes CASRLRDSYEQYF.

This clone was detected once. V gene TRBV9 combines with J gene TRBJ2-7; 7 bases agree with TRBD2. The germline CDR1 and CDR2 sequences are SGDLS and YYNGEE. The junction had 12 bases not matched to a gene; V was cut back by 4 bases and J by 5 bases. The CDR3 is 15 amino acids. The CDR3 here is CASSPIGGSVDEQYF. In DNA form, the CDR3 reads TGTGCCAGCAGCCCCATAGGCGGGAGTGTCGACGAGCAGTACTTC.

This chain joins TRBV5-4 and TRBJ2-7, with D possibly matching TRBD1 (6 bases). CDR1 is SGHNT and CDR2 is YYREEE in the germline V gene (reference sequence). V was cut by 4 bases and J by 3 bases, with 11 bases left in between. The CDR3 is 13 residues long. The CDR3 DNA follows: TGTGCCAGCAGCGATAAGGACAGCTACGAGCAGTACTTC. Encoded protein: CASSDKDSYEQYF.

The chain uses TRBV18 and TRBJ2-3; 9 bases line up with TRBD2. CDR1 KGHSH and CDR2 LQKENI come from the germline V gene. V was pared by 5 bases and J by 3 bases, with 9 bases of the junction left unmatched. The CDR3 consists of 16 residues. This chain's CDR3 is CASSWTLAGETDTQYF. In nucleotides, the CDR3 is TGTGCCAGCTCATGGACTTTAGCGGGAGAGACAGATACGCAGTATTTT.

The chain uses TRBV7-9 and TRBJ2-2; TRBD1 might be the D (5 bases). Per germline, CDR1 SEHNR and CDR2 FQNEAQ (reference sequence). V was clipped by 5 bases and J by 0 bases, with 13 bases between them. The CDR3 covers 16 residues. The CDR3 DNA is TGTGCCAGCAGCACCCGCAGGGAATCGAACACCGGGGAGCTGTTTTTT. This encodes CASSTRRESNTGELFF.

The chain couples TRBV4-3 to TRBJ2-2; TRBD1 matches 11 bases. J was trimmed by 4 bases and V by 1 base; bases with no gene match: 2. From germline, CDR1 is LGHNA and CDR2 YSLEER. This CDR3 is built from 16 residues. The CDR3 is CASSQGTGGITGELFF. Here the CDR3 DNA reads TGCGCCAGCAGCCAAGGGACAGGGGGCATCACCGGGGAGCTGTTTTTT.

The rearrangement joins TRBV12-5 to TRBJ2-3, with D uncertain. Per the germline V gene, CDR1 is LGHNT and CDR2 is FRNRAP. The V and J ends lost 0 bases and 5 bases respectively, with 12 bases between them. The CDR3 runs 15 residues. CDR3 coding DNA: TGTGCTAGTGGTTTGGTAGCGCTAGATGGAGATACGCAGTATTTT. Translated, it gives CASGLVALDGDTQYF.

In nucleotides, the CDR3 is TGTGCCAGCAGTGAACCAGGGTTCTACGAGCAGTACTTC. The encoded protein is CASSEPGFYEQYF. The chain has TRBV27 and TRBJ2-7; a possible D gene is TRBD1 (5 bases). The CDR3 runs to 13 residues. Germline CDR1 MNHEY, CDR2 SMNVEV (reference sequence). Trimming left V 5 bases short and J 3 bases short, with 11 bases between.

The V gene is TRBV7-8, the J gene TRBJ2-2, with TRBD2 as a possible D gene (6 bases). The V end lost 10 bases, the J end lost 2 bases, and 14 bases lay between the germline ends. Germline CDR1 and CDR2: SGHVS and FQNEAQ. This CDR3 comprises 14 residues. The CDR3 region has the DNA TGTGCCACTACGGAGGGCCGTAACACCGGGGAGCTGTTTTTT. This sequence encodes CATTEGRNTGELFF.

This chain connects TRBV6-8 to TRBJ2-7; 7 nucleotides match TRBD1. The CDR3 is 15 residues long. V lost 2 bases to trimming and J lost 2 bases; unmatched junction nucleotides: 6. Germline V gene data show CDR1 as MNHGY and CDR2 as SAAAGT. CDR3 nucleotides: TGTGCCAGCAGTTACGGACAGGCTGATACCTACGAGCAGTACTTC. Translated: CASSYGQADTYEQYF.

This chain links TRBV9 with TRBJ2-1, with 11 bases identical to TRBD2. The CDR3 covers 17 residues. Germline loops: CDR1 SGDLS, CDR2 YYNGEE. V was pared by 0 bases and J by 1 base, with 3 bases of the junction left unmatched. DNA of the CDR3: TGTGCCAGCAGCGTAGCTAGCGGGGGGTATTCCTACAATGAGCAGTTCTTC. Its translation is CASSVASGGYSYNEQFF.

The J gene is TRBJ2-1, the V gene TRBV25-1; D might be TRBD2 (5 bases). From germline, CDR1 is MGHDK and CDR2 SYGVNS. CDR3 length: 15 residues. Trimming took 9 bases from V and 0 from J, leaving 15 bases between them. The DNA of the CDR3 is TGTGCCAGTCTGGGGATTGAGGGCTCCTACAATGAGCAGTTCTTC. Translation: CASLGIEGSYNEQFF.